The clone carrying this T cell receptor beta chain has only one observation. The data derive from a study of shared clonotypes between healthy human individuals. Genomic DNA for unsorted samples was obtained from about 90 million PBMCs. Amplification in unsorted PBMC replicate PCRs started from approximately 300 ng DNA, which equals about 30,000 T cell genomes. This table comes from immunoSEQ multiplex PCR, and its TCRdb copy is limited to in-frame clones, with some not included. Here the sample spans about 600,000 clones, around 81% being singletons. The sequence was collected from a woman aged 40 to 50 in good health. Some clones in this sample may be carry-over from other donors' samples. The source material was PBMCs.

The CDR3 DNA reads as TGTGCCAGCAGCACTCCCTCGGGACTGCCACAAGAGACCCAGTACTTC. This sequence encodes CASSTPSGLPQETQYF. The chain has TRBV11-2 and TRBJ2-5; perhaps TRBD2 as D (6 bases). CDR1 SGHAT and CDR2 FQNNGV come from the germline V gene. The CDR3 totals 16 residues. The germline V and J ends were trimmed by 5 bases and 2 bases, with 18 bases remaining between them.